This TCR beta chain was recovered during a study of human T cells and chemical hapten exposure. As for the study in general: Predominantly women, the patients had alopecia areata, totalis or universalis.

Germline V lookup: CDR1 SGHRS, CDR2 YFSETQ. This CDR3 contains 16 residues. V lost 3 bases and J lost 1; bases outside the gene matches: 4. Described time point: patch test 1, 2 weeks after DPC sensitization. Treatment reported: therapeutic diphenylcyclopropenone sensitization with weekly scalp DPC. The starting material, unfractionated whole blood, was used for total RNA extraction. Per the authors' pipeline: Sequenced samples showed a median of around 93,000 TCRs each, with counts running from around 24,000 to 710,000. TCRdb independently ran MiXCR on the RACE reads; one entry per CDR3 protein. These V and J calls originate from TCRdb's pipeline instead of the authors' own analysis. The sample shows some 400,000 distinct CDR3 sequences, more than 4.5% of them seen only once.

The chain employs TRBV5-1 and TRBJ2-5; 12 nucleotides align to TRBD2. The sequenced sample was whole blood, obtained in connection with sensitization to the hapten diphenylcyclopropenone (DPC). This sequence originates from a woman aged 50 to 60 with alopecia areata. Some clones in this sample may be carry-over from other donors' samples. This CDR3 reads CASSSGLAGLQETQYF. CDR3 coding DNA: TGCGCCAGCAGCTCAGGACTAGCGGGACTCCAAGAGACCCAGTACTTC.